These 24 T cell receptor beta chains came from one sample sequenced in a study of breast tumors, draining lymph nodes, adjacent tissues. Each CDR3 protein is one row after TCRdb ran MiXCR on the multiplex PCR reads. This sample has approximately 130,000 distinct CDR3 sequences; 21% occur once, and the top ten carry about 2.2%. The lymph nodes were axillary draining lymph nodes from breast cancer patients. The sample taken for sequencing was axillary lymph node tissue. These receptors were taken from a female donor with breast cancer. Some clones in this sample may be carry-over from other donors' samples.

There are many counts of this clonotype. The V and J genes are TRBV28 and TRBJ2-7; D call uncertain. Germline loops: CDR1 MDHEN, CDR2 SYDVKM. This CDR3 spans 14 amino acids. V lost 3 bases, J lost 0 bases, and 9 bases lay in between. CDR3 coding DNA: TGTGCCAGCAGTTTCCTCCGGTTCTCCTACGAGCAGTACTTC. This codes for CASSFLRFSYEQYF.

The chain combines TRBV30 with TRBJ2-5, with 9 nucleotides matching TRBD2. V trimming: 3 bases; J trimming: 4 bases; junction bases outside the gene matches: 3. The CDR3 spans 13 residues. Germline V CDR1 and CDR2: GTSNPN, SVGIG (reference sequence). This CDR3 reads CAWRVAGAETQYF. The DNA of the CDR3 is TGTGCCTGGAGAGTAGCGGGAGCAGAGACCCAGTACTTC.

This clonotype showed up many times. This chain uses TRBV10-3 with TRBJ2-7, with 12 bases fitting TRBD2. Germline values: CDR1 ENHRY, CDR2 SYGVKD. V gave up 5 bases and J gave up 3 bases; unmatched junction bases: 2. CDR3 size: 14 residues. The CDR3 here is CAISSTSGSYEQYF. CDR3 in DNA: TGTGCCATCAGTTCGACTAGCGGGAGCTACGAGCAGTACTTC.

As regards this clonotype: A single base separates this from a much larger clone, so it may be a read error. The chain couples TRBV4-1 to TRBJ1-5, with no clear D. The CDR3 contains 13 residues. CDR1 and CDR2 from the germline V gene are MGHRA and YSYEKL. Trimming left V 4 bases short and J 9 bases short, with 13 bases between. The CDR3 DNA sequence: TGCGCCAGCAGCCTAGACGCGGACCGGCCCCAGCATTTT. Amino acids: CASSLDADRPQHF.

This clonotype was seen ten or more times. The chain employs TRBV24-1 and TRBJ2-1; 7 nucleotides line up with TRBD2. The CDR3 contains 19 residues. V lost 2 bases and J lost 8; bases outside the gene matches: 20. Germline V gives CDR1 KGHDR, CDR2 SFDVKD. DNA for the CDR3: TGTGCCACCAGTGATTCCCCTTTGGGGGGGGTCTCGGGTAGGGATGAGCAGTTCTTC. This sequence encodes CATSDSPLGGVSGRDEQFF.

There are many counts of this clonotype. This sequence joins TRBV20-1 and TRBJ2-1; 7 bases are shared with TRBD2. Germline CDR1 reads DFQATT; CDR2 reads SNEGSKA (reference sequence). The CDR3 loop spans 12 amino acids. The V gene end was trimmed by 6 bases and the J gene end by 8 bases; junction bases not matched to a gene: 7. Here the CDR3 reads CSAEPGGHEQFF. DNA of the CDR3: TGCAGTGCCGAGCCGGGGGGACATGAGCAGTTCTTC.

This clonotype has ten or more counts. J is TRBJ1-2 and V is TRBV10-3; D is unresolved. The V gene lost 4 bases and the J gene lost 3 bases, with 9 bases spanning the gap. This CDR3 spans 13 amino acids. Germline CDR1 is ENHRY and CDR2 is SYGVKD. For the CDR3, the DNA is TGTGCCATCAGTGTTGGGAGAGACTATGGCTACACCTTC. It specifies CAISVGRDYGYTF.

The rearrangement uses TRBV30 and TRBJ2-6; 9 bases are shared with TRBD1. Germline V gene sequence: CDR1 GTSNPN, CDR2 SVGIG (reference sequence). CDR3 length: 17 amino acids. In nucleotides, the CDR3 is TGTGCAGTCAAACCCGGGACAGGGCGCTCTGGGGCCAACGTCCTGACTTTC. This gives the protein CAVKPGTGRSGANVLTF.

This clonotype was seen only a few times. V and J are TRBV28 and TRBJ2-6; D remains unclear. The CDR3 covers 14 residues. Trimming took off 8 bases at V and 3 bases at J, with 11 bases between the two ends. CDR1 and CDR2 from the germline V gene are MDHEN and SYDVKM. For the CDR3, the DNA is TGTGCCAGCGGCCTGCCCGGTGGGGCCAACGTCCTGACTTTC. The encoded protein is CASGLPGGANVLTF. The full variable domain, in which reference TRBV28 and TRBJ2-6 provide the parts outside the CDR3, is DVKVTQSSRYLVKRTGEKVFLECVQDMDHENMFWYRQDPGLGLRLIYFSYDVKMKEKGDIPEGYSVSREKKERFSLILESASTNQTSMYLCASGLPGGANVLTFGAGSRLTVL.

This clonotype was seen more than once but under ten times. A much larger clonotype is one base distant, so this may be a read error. CDR3 residues: CASSLGAGPYEQCF. In DNA, the CDR3 is TGTGCCAGCAGCTTGGGTGCGGGTCCATACGAGCAGTGCTTC. The chain combines TRBV5-4 with TRBJ2-7, with D maybe TRBD2 (5 bases). Germline V gene lookup returns CDR1 SGHNT and CDR2 YYREEE (reference sequence). This CDR3 is built from 14 residues.

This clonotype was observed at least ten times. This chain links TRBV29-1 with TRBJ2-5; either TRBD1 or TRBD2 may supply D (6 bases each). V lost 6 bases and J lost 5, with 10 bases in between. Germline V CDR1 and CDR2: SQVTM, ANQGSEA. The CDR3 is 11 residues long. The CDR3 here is CSVGGRETQYF. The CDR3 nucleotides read TGCAGCGTAGGGGGGCGGGAGACCCAGTACTTC. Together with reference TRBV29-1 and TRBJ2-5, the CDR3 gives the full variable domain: SAVISQKPSRDICQRGTSLTIQCQVDSQVTMMFWYRQQPGQSLTLIATANQGSEATYESGFVIDKFPISRPNLTFSTLTVSNMSPEDSSIYLCSVGGRETQYFGPGTRLLVL.

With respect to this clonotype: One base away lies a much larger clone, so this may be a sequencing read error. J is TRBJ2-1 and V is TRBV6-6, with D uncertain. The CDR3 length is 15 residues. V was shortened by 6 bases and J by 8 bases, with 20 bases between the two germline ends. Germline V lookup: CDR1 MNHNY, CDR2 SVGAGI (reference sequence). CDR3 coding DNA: TGTGCCAGCAGCGGATTAGTTGTGGCAACCGATGAGCAGTTCTTC. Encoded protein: CASSGLVVATDEQFF.

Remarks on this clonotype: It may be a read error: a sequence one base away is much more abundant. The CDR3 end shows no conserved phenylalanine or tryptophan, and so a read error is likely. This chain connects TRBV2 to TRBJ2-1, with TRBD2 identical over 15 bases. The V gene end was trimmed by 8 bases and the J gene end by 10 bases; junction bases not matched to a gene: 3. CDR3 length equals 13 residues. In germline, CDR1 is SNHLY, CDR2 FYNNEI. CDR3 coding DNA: TGTGCCAGCGGGGGACTAGCGGGAGGCGAGCAGTTCCTC. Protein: CASGGLAGGEQFL.

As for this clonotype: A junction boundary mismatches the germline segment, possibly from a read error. The DNA for the CDR3 is TGTGCCAGCAGCACCGTTAACACCGGGGAGCTGTTCTTT. It codes for CASSTVNTGELFF. The chain recombines TRBV5-4 with TRBJ2-2, with D perhaps TRBD2 (5 bases). The CDR3 has 13 residues. CDR1 and CDR2 from the germline V gene are SGHNT and YYREEE (reference sequence).

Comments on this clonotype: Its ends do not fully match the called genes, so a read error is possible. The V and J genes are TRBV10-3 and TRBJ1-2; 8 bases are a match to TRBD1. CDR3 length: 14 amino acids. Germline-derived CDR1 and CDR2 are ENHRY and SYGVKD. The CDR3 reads CAISETGVHYGYIF. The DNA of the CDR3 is TGTGCCATCAGCGAGACAGGGGTTCACTATGGCTACATCTTC.

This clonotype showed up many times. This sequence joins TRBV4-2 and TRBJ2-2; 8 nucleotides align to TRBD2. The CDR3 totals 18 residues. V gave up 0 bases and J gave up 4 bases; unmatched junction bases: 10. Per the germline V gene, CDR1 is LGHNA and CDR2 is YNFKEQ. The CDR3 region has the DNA TGTGCCAGCAGCCAAGAAGGGACTAGGTTAAGTCGCACCGGGGAGCTGTTTTTT. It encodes CASSQEGTRLSRTGELFF.

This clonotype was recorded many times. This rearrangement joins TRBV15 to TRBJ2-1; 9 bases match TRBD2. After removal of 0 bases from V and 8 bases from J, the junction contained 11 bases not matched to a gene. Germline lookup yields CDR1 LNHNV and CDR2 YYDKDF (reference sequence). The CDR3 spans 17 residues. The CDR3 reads CATSRDRGAGGGHEQFF. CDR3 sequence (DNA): TGTGCCACCAGCAGAGATCGAGGAGCGGGAGGAGGCCATGAGCAGTTCTTC. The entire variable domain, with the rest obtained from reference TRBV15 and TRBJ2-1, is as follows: DAMVIQNPRYQVTQFGKPVTLSCSQTLNHNVMYWYQQKSSQAPKLLFHYYDKDFNNEADTPDNFQSRRPNTSFCFLDIRSPGLGDTAMYLCATSRDRGAGGGHEQFFGPGTRLTVL.

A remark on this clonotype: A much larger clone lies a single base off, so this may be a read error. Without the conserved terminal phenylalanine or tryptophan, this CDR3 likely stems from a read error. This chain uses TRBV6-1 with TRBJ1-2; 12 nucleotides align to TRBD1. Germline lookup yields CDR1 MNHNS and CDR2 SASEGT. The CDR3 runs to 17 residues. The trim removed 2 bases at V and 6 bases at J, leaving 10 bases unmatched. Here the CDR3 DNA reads TGTGCCAGCAGTGAATCAGCCGGGGACAGGGGGCGCGATGGCTACACCTCC. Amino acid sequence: CASSESAGDRGRDGYTS.

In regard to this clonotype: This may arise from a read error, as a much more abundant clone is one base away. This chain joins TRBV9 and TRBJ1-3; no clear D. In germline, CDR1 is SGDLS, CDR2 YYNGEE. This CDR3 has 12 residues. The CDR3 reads CANSSLRDTIYF. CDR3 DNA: TGTGCCAACAGCTCACTCCGGGACACCATATATTTT.

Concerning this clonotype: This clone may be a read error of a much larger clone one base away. As DNA, the CDR3 is TGCAGTGCTAACGGGCCCCGGGCCAACGTCCCGACTTTC. Translation gives CSANGPRANVPTF. This chain links TRBV20-1 with TRBJ2-6; no clear D. Germline V gives CDR1 DFQATT, CDR2 SNEGSKA (reference sequence). The length of the CDR3 is 13 residues.

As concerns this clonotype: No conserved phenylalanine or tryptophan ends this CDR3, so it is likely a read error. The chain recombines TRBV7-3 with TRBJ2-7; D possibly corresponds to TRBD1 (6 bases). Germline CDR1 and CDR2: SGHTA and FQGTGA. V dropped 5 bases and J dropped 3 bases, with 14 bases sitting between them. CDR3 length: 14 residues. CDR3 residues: CASSPGADNYEQYL. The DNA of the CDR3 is TGTGCCAGCAGCCCAGGGGCAGATAACTACGAGCAGTACCTC.

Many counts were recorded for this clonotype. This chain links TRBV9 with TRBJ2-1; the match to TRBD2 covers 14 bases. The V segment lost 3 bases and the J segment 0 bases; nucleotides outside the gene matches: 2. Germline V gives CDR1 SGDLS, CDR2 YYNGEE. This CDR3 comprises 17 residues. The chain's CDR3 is CASSAGTSGSSYNEQFF. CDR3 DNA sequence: TGTGCCAGCAGCGCCGGGACTAGCGGGAGCTCCTACAATGAGCAGTTCTTC. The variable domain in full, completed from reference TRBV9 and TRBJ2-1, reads DSGVTQTPKHLITATGQRVTLRCSPRSGDLSVYWYQQSLDQGLQFLIQYYNGEERAKGNILERFSAQQFPDLHSELNLSSLELGDSALYFCASSAGTSGSSYNEQFFGPGTRLTVL.

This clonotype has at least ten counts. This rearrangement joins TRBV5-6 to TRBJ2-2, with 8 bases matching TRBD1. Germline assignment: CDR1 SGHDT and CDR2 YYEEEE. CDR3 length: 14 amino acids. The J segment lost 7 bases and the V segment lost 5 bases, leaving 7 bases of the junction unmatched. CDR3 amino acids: CASRLRGRIGELFF. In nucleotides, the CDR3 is TGTGCCAGCAGACTCAGGGGGCGCATCGGGGAGCTGTTTTTT.

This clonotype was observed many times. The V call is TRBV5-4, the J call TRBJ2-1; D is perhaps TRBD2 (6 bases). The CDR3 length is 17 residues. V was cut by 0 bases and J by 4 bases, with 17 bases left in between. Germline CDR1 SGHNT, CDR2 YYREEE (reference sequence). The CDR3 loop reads CASSLVGGTRGYNEQFF. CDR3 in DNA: TGTGCCAGCAGCTTGGTTGGCGGGACCCGCGGTTACAATGAGCAGTTCTTC.